This T cell receptor beta chain originates from a study of T cells in Graves' hyperthyroidism and ophthalmopathy. Study-level points and caveats: Separation of ophthalmopathy from stable hyperthyroidism was achieved by a 13 V-J model.

This clonotype was counted at least ten times. The antigen remains undetermined. Germline assignment: CDR1 LNHNV and CDR2 YYDKDF (reference sequence). The CDR3 loop spans 12 amino acids. V was shortened by 3 bases and J by 5 bases, with 7 bases between the two germline ends. In making diagnoses, clinical symptoms, serum thyroxine and TRAb, thyroid ultrasound and orbital computed tomography were all used. Amplified regions were TCR beta CDR3 sequences from RNA transcripts. In the first-round RT-PCR of the TCR CDR3, the HTBI primer set was used. TCRdb analysed the multiplex PCR reads with MiXCR anew, one entry per CDR3 protein. The sample includes more than 550,000 distinct CDR3 sequences, about 45% of them seen just once.

Sequenced input: peripheral blood or thyroid tissue (not recorded which). The TCR sequence derives from an adult man with Graves' disease, either hyperthyroidism or ophthalmopathy (not recorded which). The chain is built from TRBV15 and TRBJ1-1; D perhaps matches TRBD1 (5 bases). In DNA form, the CDR3 reads TGTGCCACCAGCAGTCAGGGAACTGAAGCTTTCTTT. It translates to CATSSQGTEAFF.